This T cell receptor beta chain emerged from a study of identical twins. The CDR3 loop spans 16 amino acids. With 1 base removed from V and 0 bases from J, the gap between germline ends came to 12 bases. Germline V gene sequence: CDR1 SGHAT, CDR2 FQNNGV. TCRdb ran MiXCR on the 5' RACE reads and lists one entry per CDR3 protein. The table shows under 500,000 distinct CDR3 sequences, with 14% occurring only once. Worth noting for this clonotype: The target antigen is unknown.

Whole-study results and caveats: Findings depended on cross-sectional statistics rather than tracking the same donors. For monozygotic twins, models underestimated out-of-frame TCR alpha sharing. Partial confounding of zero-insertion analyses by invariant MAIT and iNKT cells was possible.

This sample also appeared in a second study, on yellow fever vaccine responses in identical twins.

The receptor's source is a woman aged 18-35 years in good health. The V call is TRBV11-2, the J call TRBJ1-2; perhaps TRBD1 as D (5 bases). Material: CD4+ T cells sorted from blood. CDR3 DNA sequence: TGTGCCAGCAGCTTAGTAGGGTCGGGGGCTAACTATGGCTACACCTTC. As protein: CASSLVGSGANYGYTF.